Reported below is one TCR beta chain. Its cognate antigen has yet to be identified. No qualities accompany the bases; no much larger clone lies one base away. The CDR3, cysteine through phenylalanine, is 17 amino acids long. The sequence is cut down to CDR3 DNA, 51 bases in frame from base 1. Trimming takes 8 bases off V and 4 bases off J; junction bases not matched to a gene: 11. CDR1 and CDR2, looked up from the germline V gene, are MGHDK and SYGVNS. This sample is drawn from a study of cytomegalovirus exposure and HLA in healthy donors (dated by TCRdb to about 2017). Study-wide context: An earlier analysis of some 600 of the donors reported about 280 Gb of sequence data and 117 million unique TCR beta sequences obtained from about 180 million T cells. Class I and class II HLA loci were covered by the typing at four-digit resolution. Roughly 5 DR-DQ haplotypes were handled as single units for association and clustering because linkage in the cohort was strong. Rather than drawing on any new phenotypic data, the later analysis identified candidate immune exposures from TCR beta sequences and the way those sequences occurred across donors. Typing coverage varied by locus: 629-630 donors for A, B, C, DRB1 and DQB1; roughly 520 for DQA1; around 570 for DPA1; roughly 450 for DPB1. An early release that covered fewer than 750 HLA-typed donors contained approximately 300 gigabases of sequencing data and 80 million or so unique TCR sequences. The study profiled the T cell repertoires of under 850 subjects by immunosequencing and related them to cytomegalovirus serostatus. A later analysis re-examined previously published TCR beta repertoires from hundreds of donors and added high-resolution HLA genotyping to investigate patterns of TCR occurrence. Among around 400 genotyped donors of the cohort, an average of about 240,000 unique TCR beta nucleotide sequences were sequenced per donor, roughly 18% of them non-productive. To predict cytomegalovirus infection status, the study combined high-throughput TCR immunosequencing, statistical association of individual TCRs with disease status, and machine learning. Genome-wide SNP genotypes for about three fifths of the roughly 670 donors were used in a later genetic analysis, which treated that subset as a discovery cohort. In addition to the first cohort of approximately 670 subjects, a separate validation cohort of approximately 120 different subjects was used. An earlier analysis of 587 of the donors used high-throughput TCR beta sequencing to judge whether each TCR beta V gene segment behaved as functional or pseudogenic. Every repertoire in the discovery cohort had been generated on one and the same sequencing platform. Among the approximately 400 genotyped donors, approximately 81% belonged to the genetic ancestry cluster associated with self-reported Caucasian donors. Donor age, sex, ethnicity and CMV serostatus were collected together with the repertoire data. The study aimed to test whether cataloging public T cell receptors could reveal signatures of past pathogen exposure.

Libraries were made using the immunoSEQ multiplex PCR assay. For the multiplex PCR, a mixture combining 60 forward primers for TCR Vbeta segments and 13 reverse primers for TCR Jbeta segments was used. A multiplex PCR assay on genomic DNA amplified the CDR3 region of rearranged TCR beta genes. The amplified TCR beta libraries were sequenced on the Illumina HiSeq System as 87-base-pair reads. The study's processing was this. A later analysis counted approximately 84 million unique TCR beta chains across the 550 to 700 repertoires, and 10 million to 11 million of these chains were shared by at least two donors. A nearest-neighbor algorithm error-corrected the raw reads and collapsed the reads into unique sequences, merging closely related sequences to remove PCR and sequencing errors. CDR3 sequences were aligned to IMGT reference sequences to assign V, D and J gene segments. For a sequence to be retained, at least a six-nucleotide match to both a V gene segment and a J gene segment was required. Rearrangements were classified as productive when the CDR3 lacked stop codons and remained in frame with V and J, and all other rearrangements were classified as non-productive. Following IMGT convention, CDR3 was defined as the stretch from the second conserved V-encoded cysteine to the conserved J-encoded phenylalanine. Sequences without an unambiguous match to a single V gene segment were excluded from the earlier analysis of almost 600 of the donors. In an earlier analysis of approximately 590 of the donors, a V segment was called functional when productive rearrangements were above 56.7%, and segregating when the standard deviation between donors exceeded 5%. A statistical classification framework was developed to diagnose cytomegalovirus status using the catalog of TCR beta chain sequences. V and J gene assignment, in a later analysis, came from comparing TCR nucleotide sequences with IMGT/GENE-DB human TR gene sequences. In a later analysis, CDR3 sequences and most-parsimonious VDJ recombination scenarios were assigned using the TCRdist pipeline. In a later analysis, each TCR beta chain was defined by its CDR3 amino acid sequence together with its V-gene family, and reads lacking a unique V-gene family were excluded. In a later analysis, 450 to 600 highly shared, low-generation-probability nucleotide sequences were removed to address suspected cross-contamination and a sequencing artifact. In a later analysis, a clonal expansion index for each public chain was calculated from normalized within-repertoire ranks of inferred template counts. In a later analysis, generation probabilities were computed with a VDJ recombination model fitted to out-of-frame rearrangements, and the resulting probabilities were checked against IGoR. Hypergeometric tests were used in a later analysis to score TCR-TCR, TCR-HLA and TCR-CMV co-occurrence, with a repertoire-size bias correction applied to the TCR pairs. To estimate false discovery rates, a later analysis permuted the HLA or CMV assignments 20 times. A later analysis grouped co-occurring TCRs with DBSCAN, adding TCRdist sequence similarity when clustering within HLA-allele-positive subsets. Co-occurrence clustering excluded repertoires with fewer than 30,000 or more than 120,000 public chains, plus five with anomalous nucleotide sharing. TCRdb limited this immuneACCESS table to in-frame rearrangements with V and J called. A share of clones is missing; checked studies link under half to unresolved V genes, and the rest is unexplained. The V and J calls and clone size are taken from that table; D and trimming were inferred from the DNA. Within this sample are 90,000 to 120,000 clones, with roughly 70% of them counted one time only. Less than 15% of the sample goes to the ten largest clones.

The cohort was made up of 650 to 700 healthy bone marrow donors. At the time of sampling, every cohort member was nominally healthy, though immune exposures that went unrecorded were likely present. The donor was CMV seropositive and was included in the group of 250 to 350 seropositive cohort members. Every donor gave a peripheral blood sample, and the peripheral blood mononuclear cells from that sample were used for TCR beta sequencing. The Qiagen DNeasy Blood Extraction Kit was used to extract genomic DNA from the blood cell samples. General findings and caveats noted by the study authors: Immune exposure information for the cohort was limited to CMV serostatus. The earlier analysis of 587 of the donors excluded fewer than 20 rarely observed V segments, including chromosome 9 orphons, because counts were too low. A cluster of highly shared sequence variants was judged likely to represent a technical artifact of the sequencing pipeline. While some public TCRs were present in many individuals, most TCR sequences turned up only very rarely across donors. Assigning TCR associations to individual alleles was difficult when HLA alleles, especially DR and DQ, strongly co-occurred. This cohort had only TCR beta chains sequenced, and the lack of alpha or paired-chain data limited which features could be detected. Because HLA typing was missing for some donors at each locus, association tests included only the typed subset. Broadly in line with IMGT annotations, most TCR beta V segments showed up in productive rearrangements about 87% or about 30% of the time in an earlier analysis of a few hundred of the donors. Compared with equally common non-associated chains, HLA-associated TCR beta chains in a later analysis were more clonally expanded and had lower generation probabilities. The classifier was reported to diagnose cytomegalovirus status with high specificity and sensitivity in both the original cohort and the validation cohort. In a later analysis, several top co-occurrence clusters were reported to appear linked to parvovirus B19, influenza, CMV and Epstein-Barr virus. V-gene and J-gene trimming of TCR beta chains was associated with a missense DCLRE1C variant in a later genetic analysis, and the association was replicated in an independent cohort. Linkage disequilibrium might explain the correlated functional status among segregating V segments, but an unknown experimental factor could not be excluded. In a later analysis, more than 15,000 TCR beta sequences were associated with specific HLA alleles at a false discovery rate of 0.05. According to the authors, the approach could potentially be generalized to other disease states and immunological phenotypes. A further reported finding was that TCR beta sequences accurately predicted the HLA-A and HLA-B alleles for most subjects in the first cohort. In vitro tests confirmed that three of the cytomegalovirus-associated TCR beta chains recognize cytomegalovirus antigens. According to a later analysis, TCR association rates differed among HLA loci, with DRB1 alleles showing the most associated TCRs and HLA-C alleles showing the fewest. Because the 87-base-pair reads could not distinguish some IMGT-functional V segments, including TRBV6-2 and TRBV6-3, those segments were excluded. According to a later genetic analysis, donors in an Asian-associated ancestry cluster had fewer N-insertions in productive TCRs than the approximately 610-donor mean. The study gave a list of over 150 TCR beta chains associated with cytomegalovirus. The presence/absence analyses assumed that sequencing depth was roughly uniform across donors, and that assumption may not be true. In a later analysis, most CMV-associated TCR beta chains were found to appear HLA-restricted, with HLA associations seemingly driven largely by CMV exposure.

The chain employs TRBV25-1 and TRBJ2-2; 12 middle bases align to TRBD1. The sequenced material came from PBMCs. The source is a woman in her thirties or forties in good health and CMV-seropositive. The encoded CDR3 is CASLPRDRGLGTGELFF. The nucleotide sequence reads as follows: TGTGCCAGCCTACCCCGGGACAGGGGGCTTGGCACCGGGGAGCTGTTTTTT. With the portions outside the CDR3 filled from the reference TRBV25-1 and TRBJ2-2 genes, the complete variable region becomes EADIYQTPRYLVIGTGKKITLECSQTMGHDKMYWYQQDPGMELHLIHYSYGVNSTEKGDLSSESTVSRIRTEHFPLTLESARPSHTSQYLCASLPRDRGLGTGELFFGEGSRLTVL.